This T cell receptor (beta chain) appears in the sequencing data of a study of tumor and adjacent non-tumor tissue in lung cancer. The wider study: The cohort had around eleven adenocarcinoma, 2 squamous cell and 1 small cell patients. Each sample yielded about 4.17 million productive TCRbeta reads on average.

No cell sorting was done before RNA was extracted from the tissue. The normal lung tissue was taken more than 3 cm from the tumor edge. About this clonotype: At one of its ends the junction is not consistent with the germline gene, which may arise from a read error.

Germline lookup yields CDR1 MNHNS and CDR2 SASEGT. This CDR3 has 16 amino acids. TCRbeta libraries were built with three rounds of nested PCR, modified from ARM-PCR. A single record per CDR3 protein comes from TCRdb applying MiXCR to the multiplex PCR reads. The sample shows around 57,000 distinct CDR3 sequences, around two thirds of them seen only once. This chain uses TRBV6-1 with TRBJ2-6, with D possibly matching TRBD1 (5 bases). The origin of this receptor is a man between 65 and 85 years old with non-small cell lung cancer. The specimen was distant non-tumor lung tissue. The chain's CDR3 is CASSAKDISGANVLTF. In DNA form, the CDR3 reads TGTGCCAGCAGTGCCAAGGACATCTCTGGTGCCAACGTCCTGACTTTC.